This T cell receptor beta chain was recovered during a study of CD8+ T cells in alopecia areata. Study-wide results and caveats: Across lesional scalp, and particularly alopecia totalis/universalis, clonality surpassed that of normal scalp.

The CDR3 is 15 amino acids. Losses at the gene ends were 4 bases for V and 2 bases for J; bases not matched to a gene: 6. Germline V gives CDR1 ENHRY, CDR2 SYGVKD. Treatment described: oral pan-JAK inhibitor, 5-10 mg twice daily. As concerns this clone: No antigen is known for it.

The authors extracted RNA and reverse transcribed it into cDNA as the sequencing template. Sequencing was performed with immunoSEQ multiplex PCR; in TCRdb, only in-frame clones are kept and a portion is missing. In the table there are approximately 190,000 clones, 58% of which are singletons. This sequence originates from a human donor with alopecia areata. The V call is TRBV10-3, the J call TRBJ2-5, with 8 bases fitting TRBD1. This sample comprised CD4+ T cells sorted from blood, obtained at week 24, from a patient treated with tofacitinib. Here the CDR3 DNA reads TGTGCCATCAGTGTTCAGACAGGGGTTCAAGAGACCCAGTACTTC. This translates into CAISVQTGVQETQYF.